The rows below give T cell receptor beta chains drawn from one sample of a study of CD8 T cells in ankylosing spondylitis. TCRdb re-called the 5' RACE reads through MiXCR, storing one row per CDR3 protein. The sample has some 37,000 distinct CDR3 sequences; around 15% are singletons. The sample comprised synovial fluid, either unsorted or a sorted T cell fraction (not recorded which). Receptors originate from a male donor with ankylosing spondylitis. The CDR3 runs from the conserved cysteine through the conserved F or W. D genes are given only for firm matches. Size is omitted from some rows. Given values are once, few, many or a class for expanded clones.

D gene | J gene | V gene | clone size | CDR3 protein | CDR3 DNA
TRBD2 | TRBJ2-7 | TRBV7-2 | NA | CASSLTTSGSYEQYF | TGTGCCAGCAGCTTAACGACTAGCGGGAGCTACGAGCAGTACTTC
NA | TRBJ2-7 | TRBV10-2 | many | CASSVGGAEQYF | TGCGCCAGCAGTGTTGGGGGCGCCGAGCAGTACTTC
TRBD1 | TRBJ2-1 | TRBV5-1 | many | CASSSSTGGYGEQFF | TGCGCCAGCAGCTCGTCGACAGGGGGGTATGGTGAGCAGTTCTTC
NA | TRBJ2-7 | TRBV6-2/TRBV6-3 | few | CASSYHDRTIYEQYF | TGTGCCAGCAGTTACCACGACAGGACCATCTACGAGCAGTACTTC
NA | TRBJ1-4 | TRBV7-2 | NA | CASSLFDSGNEKLFF | TGTGCCAGCAGCTTATTCGACAGCGGTAATGAAAAACTGTTTTTT
NA | TRBJ2-3 | TRBV7-6 | many | CASSLTPRANTDTQYF | TGTGCCAGCAGCTTAACCCCGCGGGCGAACACAGATACGCAGTATTTT
NA | TRBJ1-2 | TRBV10-3 | NA | CAITGQLANYGYTF | TGTGCCATCACTGGACAGTTGGCGAACTATGGCTACACCTTC
NA | TRBJ2-1 | TRBV10-2 | many | CASTGTLEDNNEQFF | TGCGCCAGCACCGGGACCCTGGAAGACAACAATGAGCAGTTCTTC
TRBD2 | TRBJ2-7 | TRBV12-3/TRBV12-4 | many | CASSLVLLAGGRYEQYF | TGTGCCAGCTCCCTGGTCCTACTAGCGGGAGGCCGATACGAGCAGTACTTC
NA | TRBJ1-2 | TRBV12-3/TRBV12-4 | NA | CASSFRNQHSNYTF | TGTGCCAGCAGTTTTAGGAACCAACACTCCAACTACACCTTC
TRBD2 | TRBJ2-5 | TRBV2 | NA | CASRPTSGLETQYF | TGTGCCAGCAGGCCGACTAGCGGGTTAGAGACCCAGTACTTC
NA | TRBJ2-5 | TRBV20-1 | many | CSAPKGLQETQYF | TGCAGTGCCCCCAAAGGGCTCCAAGAGACCCAGTACTTC
NA | TRBJ2-7 | TRBV2 | few | CAILLGPPTHEQYF | TGTGCCATCCTTTTGGGGCCCCCGACCCACGAGCAGTACTTC
TRBD1 | TRBJ2-3 | TRBV9 | NA | CASSAHGTGPPDTQYF | TGTGCCAGCAGCGCACACGGGACAGGGCCGCCAGATACGCAGTATTTT
TRBD2 | TRBJ2-1 | TRBV19 | many | CASSMIGGALYEQFF | TGTGCCAGTAGTATGATCGGGGGGGCCTTATATGAGCAGTTCTTC
NA | TRBJ2-3 | TRBV29-1 | NA | CSVSTWKGTDTQYF | TGCAGCGTTTCGACCTGGAAAGGCACAGATACGCAGTATTTT
NA | TRBJ2-7 | TRBV29-1 | few | CSGVKGGLSYEQYF | TGCAGCGGTGTGAAGGGGGGCCTCTCCTACGAGCAGTACTTC
NA | TRBJ2-1 | TRBV4-2 | many | CASSQDLRAVDEQFF | TGTGCCAGCAGCCAAGACCTCCGTGCTGTTGATGAGCAGTTCTTC
NA | TRBJ2-7 | TRBV13 | NA | CASFGPPNEQYF | TGTGCCAGCTTCGGACCTCCGAACGAGCAGTACTTC
TRBD2 | TRBJ2-1 | TRBV11-2 | few | CASSHTSGRASFYNEQFF | TGTGCCAGCAGCCATACTAGCGGGAGGGCCAGTTTCTACAATGAGCAGTTCTTC
NA | TRBJ1-2 | TRBV12-3/TRBV12-4 | few | CASSLAAYGYTF | TGTGCCAGCAGTTTAGCTGCTTATGGCTACACCTTC
TRBD1 | TRBJ2-7 | TRBV7-9 | NA | CASSQGQISSYEQYF | TGTGCCAGCAGCCAGGGACAGATTAGCTCCTACGAGCAGTACTTC